This TCR beta chain was identified during a study of regulatory T cells in long-lasting Graves disease. Whole-study findings and limits: Persistent disease preferred TRBV28, TRBJ1-2 and TRBJ2-5; new disease, TRBV20-1 and TRBJ2-1.

Time point denoted: newly diagnosed GD, antithyroid drugs for less than 3 months. From RNA extracted from PBMCs, the TCR library was made. The CDR3 is made up of 13 amino acids. V was trimmed by 5 bases and J by 4 bases, leaving 11 bases between them. TCR beta libraries were built with iRepertoire HTBI primers and Arm-PCR of CDR3 regions. TCRdb reprocessed the multiplex PCR reads with MiXCR, giving one entry per CDR3 protein. Of approximately 490,000 distinct CDR3 sequences detected, about 17% appear once; the ten largest clones hold 12%. This clonotype was observed at least ten times. Its antigen is not identified. These sequences were also reported in another study, on T cells in Graves' hyperthyroidism and ophthalmopathy. Turning to that study: A model of 13 V-J pairs discriminated ophthalmopathy from stable hyperthyroidism.

The source of this sequence is a middle-aged man with Graves disease. The material sequenced was peripheral blood mononuclear cells (PBMCs), taken at new diagnosis, from a patient treated with antithyroid drugs. The chain combines TRBV12-3 or TRBV12-4 with TRBJ1-2, with D hard to call. CDR3 DNA: TGTGCCAGCAGTCCTACAAGAAGCTATGGCTACACCTTC. Protein sequence: CASSPTRSYGYTF.